The present entry profiles one T cell receptor beta chain with its context. Its specificity is not known. The sample originates from a study of CD8 T cells in Susac syndrome. Study background: Within the sequenced group of Susac syndrome patients, six showed active disease and roughly eight were in remission. General study findings and limits: When the CD4+ T cell repertoires of patients with Susac syndrome were examined, they did not show any clonal expansion.

Reverse transcription of about 0.45 to 1 ug RNA was performed with random hexamers. The authors amplified TCR beta CDR3 across 54 Vbeta and 13 Jbeta using immunoSEQ multiplex PCR. From the immunoSEQ multiplex PCR reads, TCRdb called clonotypes with MiXCR, one entry per CDR3 protein. The data hold about 240,000 distinct CDR3 sequences, with 90% to 97% observed a single time. CDR3 length equals 16 residues. V trimming: 4 bases; J trimming: 4 bases; junction bases outside the gene matches: 9. CDR1 and CDR2 from the germline V gene are SGHNT and YYREEE (reference sequence). This clonotype was sampled from a human donor with Susac syndrome. Material: CD4+ T cells from PBMCs. The chain links TRBV5-4 to TRBJ2-7; 12 nucleotides align to TRBD2. CDR3 region: CASSPPSGRAGYEQYF. In nucleotides, the CDR3 is TGTGCCAGCAGCCCGCCTAGCGGGAGGGCCGGGTACGAGCAGTACTTC.